One and the same sample provided the 23 T cell receptor beta chains below, sequenced in a study of immune evolution from preneoplasia to lung adenocarcinoma. Assay used: immunoSEQ multiplex PCR; TCRdb lists only in-frame clones, some missing. Counted here are some 7,400 clones, roughly three quarters occurring once; the ten biggest clones make up around 8.3%. The sequenced material came from FFPE minimally invasive lung adenocarcinoma tissue. These receptors all come from a person aged 65-85 years with lung adenocarcinoma.

A word on this clone: At one boundary the junction diverges from the germline segment, which might be a read error. The rearrangement joins TRBV5-6 to TRBJ2-7, with 9 bases fitting TRBD1. The germline V gene encodes CDR1 SGHDT and CDR2 YYEEEE. The CDR3 consists of 15 residues. The CDR3: CASSSQDRGLYVQYF. CDR3 nucleotides: TGTGCCAGCAGCTCCCAGGACAGGGGACTTTACGTGCAGTACTTC.

The gene calls are TRBV5-1 and TRBJ2-4, with no clear D. Per germline, CDR1 SGHRS and CDR2 YFSETQ. The CDR3 is 15 residues long. V was cut by 0 bases and J by 0 bases, with 7 bases left in between. The CDR3 protein is CASSLEGLAKNIQYF. DNA for the CDR3: TGCGCCAGCAGCTTGGAGGGTCTAGCCAAAAACATTCAGTACTTC.

The chain carries TRBV5-6 and TRBJ2-2; D is unresolved. V gave up 2 bases and J gave up 4 bases, with 9 bases separating them. The CDR3 runs 14 residues. Per germline, CDR1 SGHDT and CDR2 YYEEEE. CDR3 sequence reads: CASSLMGPTGELFF. Written as DNA, the CDR3 is TGTGCCAGCAGCTTAATGGGTCCCACCGGGGAGCTGTTTTTT.

The rearrangement uses TRBV7-3 and TRBJ1-1; no firm D call. V was trimmed by 3 bases and J by 11 bases, leaving 16 bases between them. Germline CDR1 and CDR2: SGHTA and FQGTGA. CDR3 size: 13 residues. CDR3 bases: TGTGCCAGCAGCTTGAGCGCGGGGAGGTTTGCTTTCTTT. Translating gives CASSLSAGRFAFF.

The genes are TRBV2 and TRBJ2-5; D is possibly TRBD2 (7 bases). Germline V lookup: CDR1 SNHLY, CDR2 FYNNEI. The CDR3 has 16 amino acids. Trimming left V 3 bases short and J 5 bases short, with 19 bases between. CDR3 sequence reads: CASSDLSQGREETQYF. The CDR3 DNA follows: TGTGCCAGCAGTGATCTTTCCCAGGGGAGGGAGGAGACCCAGTACTTC. The whole variable domain, remainder taken from reference TRBV2 and TRBJ2-5, is EPEVTQTPSHQVTQMGQEVILRCVPISNHLYFYWYRQILGQKVEFLVSFYNNEISEKSEIFDDQFSVERPDGSNFTLKIRSTKLEDSAMYFCASSDLSQGREETQYFGPGTRLLVL.

Comments on this clone: Germline is not matched at one junction end, which may reflect a read error. The V call is TRBV5-4, the J call TRBJ2-1; D not resolved. Germline V gene sequence: CDR1 SGHNT, CDR2 YYREEE (reference sequence). The CDR3 is 13 amino acids. CDR3 in DNA: TGTGCCAGCAGCTTGTCTTTCGACAATGGGCAGTTCTTC. The encoded protein is CASSLSFDNGQFF.

The rearrangement links TRBV7-9 to TRBJ2-1; D is uncertain. Germline CDR1 SEHNR, CDR2 FQNEAQ (reference sequence). This CDR3 is 12 amino acids long. Trimming removed 4 bases at V and 5 bases at J, with 6 bases between. In nucleotides, the CDR3 is TGTGCCAGCAGCTCTGGGCACAATGAGCAGTTCTTC. This sequence encodes CASSSGHNEQFF.

The chain employs TRBV11-2 and TRBJ2-1, with a weak D call TRBD1 (5 bases). The CDR3 is 11 amino acids. The germline V gene encodes CDR1 SGHAT and CDR2 FQNNGV. V was pared by 4 bases and J by 7 bases, with 5 bases between. The CDR3 loop reads CASSSGNEQFF. The CDR3, as DNA: TGTGCCAGCAGCTCAGGGAATGAGCAGTTCTTC. The whole variable domain, remainder taken from reference TRBV11-2 and TRBJ2-1, is EAGVAQSPRYKIIEKRQSVAFWCNPISGHATLYWYQQILGQGPKLLIQFQNNGVVDDSQLPKDRFSAERLKGVDSTLKIQPAKLEDSAVYLCASSSGNEQFFGPGTRLTVL.

V is TRBV5-1 and J is TRBJ2-6, with D possibly TRBD2 on 5 matching bases. The CDR3 covers 15 residues. Deletions cut 0 bases from V and 4 bases from J, with 8 bases between. CDR1 and CDR2 (germline): SGHRS, YFSETQ. CDR3 sequence reads: CASSLAGTGANVLTF. CDR3 nucleotide sequence: TGCGCCAGCAGCTTGGCGGGAACCGGGGCCAACGTCCTGACTTTC.

This clone has a handful of counts. The rearrangement uses TRBV25-1 and TRBJ1-2; D uncertain. The length of the CDR3 is 14 residues. V was pared by 2 bases and J by 8 bases, with 15 bases between. In germline, CDR1 is MGHDK, CDR2 SYGVNS. CDR3 nucleotide sequence: TGTGCCAGCAGTGAAGGCGCCGACCTTATGGGCTACACCTTC. Translated, it gives CASSEGADLMGYTF.

The CDR3 is CAWSRVEPDTQYF. CDR3 sequence (DNA): TGTGCCTGGAGTAGGGTTGAGCCAGATACGCAGTATTTT. The V and J genes are TRBV30 and TRBJ2-3, with D uncertain. The germline V gene encodes CDR1 GTSNPN and CDR2 SVGIG (reference sequence). CDR3 length: 13 amino acids. Trimming left V 2 bases short and J 4 bases short, with 10 bases between.

This clone has more than one count but fewer than ten. The gene calls are TRBV28 and TRBJ1-2, with D tentatively TRBD1 (5 bases). The CDR3 length is 12 residues. CDR1 and CDR2 (germline): MDHEN, SYDVKM. Between the trimmed V and J ends, which lost 7 bases and 8 bases, there was a span of 14 bases. The CDR3, as DNA: TGTGCCAGCAAGTCGGCAGGGTTGGGCTACACCTTC. Translating it yields CASKSAGLGYTF.

This chain links TRBV11-2 with TRBJ2-1; D is undetermined. Trimming took off 3 bases at V and 6 bases at J, with 6 bases between the two ends. The CDR3 consists of 12 residues. The germline V gene encodes CDR1 SGHAT and CDR2 FQNNGV. The CDR3 DNA is TGTGCCAGCAGCTTCGGTCGCAATGAGCAGTTCTTC. Protein product: CASSFGRNEQFF.

About this clone: At one of its ends the junction is not consistent with the germline gene, which may arise from a read error. The V gene is TRBV5-1, the J gene TRBJ2-5, with TRBD1 matching over 9 bases. The CDR3 is made up of 14 amino acids. From germline, CDR1 is SGHRS and CDR2 YFSETQ. CDR3 residues: CASSIGDRVRPRDF. The CDR3 DNA is TGCGCCAGCAGCATTGGGGACAGGGTTCGTCCCAGGGACTTC.

This clone was counted between two and nine times. This sequence joins TRBV19 and TRBJ1-1, with a tentative D call TRBD1 (5 bases). Deletions cut 6 bases from V and 4 bases from J, with 15 bases between. The CDR3 is made up of 14 amino acids. Germline CDR1 LNHDA, CDR2 SQIVND (reference sequence). Here the CDR3 reads CASSAGAGLTEAFF. The CDR3 region has the DNA TGTGCCAGTAGCGCCGGGGCAGGTCTCACTGAAGCTTTCTTT.

This clone showed up just once. The chain has TRBV5-6 and TRBJ2-7; 8 nucleotides agree with TRBD2. Germline-derived CDR1 and CDR2 are SGHDT and YYEEEE. The CDR3 is 14 residues long. Losses at the gene ends were 2 bases for V and 3 bases for J; bases not matched to a gene: 4. In nucleotides, the CDR3 is TGTGCCAGCAGCTTAGCGGGAGTAAACTACGAGCAGTACTTC. Translated, it gives CASSLAGVNYEQYF.

This chain connects TRBV2 to TRBJ2-1; 13 bases line up with TRBD2. V gave up 2 bases and J gave up 6 bases; unmatched junction bases: 1. Germline-derived CDR1 and CDR2 are SNHLY and FYNNEI. This CDR3 has 15 residues. CDR3 in amino acids: CASSETSGRGNEQFF. The CDR3 DNA reads as TGTGCCAGCAGTGAAACTAGCGGGAGGGGCAATGAGCAGTTCTTC.

The chain couples TRBV4-2 to TRBJ2-2; 11 positions match TRBD2. With 4 bases clipped from V and 6 bases from J, the junction kept 7 bases outside the gene matches. CDR1 and CDR2 (germline): LGHNA, YNFKEQ. This CDR3 is built from 16 residues. CDR3 in amino acids: CASSRLAGTGAGELFF. The DNA of the CDR3 is TGTGCCAGCAGCCGACTAGCGGGAACGGGGGCCGGGGAGCTGTTTTTT.

This clone was recorded a few times. The chain employs TRBV4-3 and TRBJ2-7; tentatively, D is TRBD1 (5 bases). Trimming took off 2 bases at V and 2 bases at J, with 13 bases between the two ends. This CDR3 region has 15 residues. CDR1 LGHNA and CDR2 YSLEER come from the germline V gene. CDR3 loop: CASSQYRPNTYEQYF. In DNA, the CDR3 is TGCGCCAGCAGCCAATACAGGCCTAACACCTACGAGCAGTACTTC.

V is TRBV7-2 and J is TRBJ2-5; the match to TRBD2 covers 7 bases. This CDR3 is 15 amino acids long. Germline loops: CDR1 SGHTA, CDR2 FQGNSA. Unmatched junction bases numbered 4, after V lost 2 bases and J lost 1 base. DNA for the CDR3: TGTGCCAGCAGCTTAATGGCGGGGGTCCAAGAGACCCAGTACTTC. Amino acid sequence: CASSLMAGVQETQYF.

The rearrangement uses TRBV5-1 and TRBJ1-6; 7 bases are shared with TRBD1. Trimming at V came to 3 bases and at J to 8 bases, leaving 14 bases not matched to a gene. The CDR3 is 17 amino acids. Germline V gene lookup returns CDR1 SGHRS and CDR2 YFSETQ. The CDR3 nucleotides read TGCGCCAGCAGCTGGGGCGGGACAGCCCCTGGCGATTCACCCCTCCACTTT. Encoded protein: CASSWGGTAPGDSPLHF.

The chain recombines TRBV4-3 with TRBJ1-2; D possibly corresponds to TRBD1 (5 bases). Trimming took off 5 bases at V and 6 bases at J, with 16 bases between the two ends. CDR3 length equals 14 residues. CDR1 is LGHNA, CDR2 YSLEER, per germline. DNA of the CDR3: TGCGCCAGCAGCTTAGTTGGAGGGACTGATGGCTACACCTTC. This translates into CASSLVGGTDGYTF.

This sequence joins TRBV7-2 and TRBJ2-3; 9 positions agree with TRBD2. The CDR3 is 14 amino acids. Germline V CDR1 and CDR2: SGHTA, FQGNSA. V was pared by 3 bases and J by 4 bases, with 2 bases of the junction left unmatched. The CDR3 here is CASSFRLAADTQYF. CDR3 in DNA: TGTGCCAGCAGCTTTCGACTAGCGGCAGATACGCAGTATTTT.